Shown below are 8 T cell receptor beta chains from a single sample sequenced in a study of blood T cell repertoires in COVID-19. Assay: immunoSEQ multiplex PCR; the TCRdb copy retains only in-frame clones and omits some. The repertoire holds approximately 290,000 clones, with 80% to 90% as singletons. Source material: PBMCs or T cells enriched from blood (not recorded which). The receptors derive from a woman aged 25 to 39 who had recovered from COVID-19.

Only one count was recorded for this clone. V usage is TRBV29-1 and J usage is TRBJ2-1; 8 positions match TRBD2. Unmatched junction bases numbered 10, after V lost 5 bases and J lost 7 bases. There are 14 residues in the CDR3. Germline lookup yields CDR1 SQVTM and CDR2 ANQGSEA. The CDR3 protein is CSVKGTSRLNEQFF. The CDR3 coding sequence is TGCAGCGTTAAGGGGACTAGTAGGCTAAATGAGCAGTTCTTC.

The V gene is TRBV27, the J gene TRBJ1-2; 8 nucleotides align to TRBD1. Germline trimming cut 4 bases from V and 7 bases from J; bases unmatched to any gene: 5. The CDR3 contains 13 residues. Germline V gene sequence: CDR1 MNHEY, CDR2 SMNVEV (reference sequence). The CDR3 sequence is CASSSDRVGGYTF. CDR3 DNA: TGTGCCAGCAGTTCGGACAGGGTAGGTGGCTACACCTTC.

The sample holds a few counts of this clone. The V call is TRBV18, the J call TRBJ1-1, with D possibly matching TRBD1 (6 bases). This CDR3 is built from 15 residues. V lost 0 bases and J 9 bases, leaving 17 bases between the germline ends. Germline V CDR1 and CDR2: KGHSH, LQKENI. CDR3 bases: TGTGCCAGCTCACCACCTATCCGGGACAAAGGAAAAGCTTTCTTT. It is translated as CASSPPIRDKGKAFF.

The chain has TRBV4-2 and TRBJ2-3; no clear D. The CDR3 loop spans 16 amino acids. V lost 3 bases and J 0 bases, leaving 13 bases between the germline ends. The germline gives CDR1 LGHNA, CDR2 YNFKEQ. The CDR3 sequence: CASSHSPADSTDTQYF. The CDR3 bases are TGTGCCAGCAGCCACTCTCCCGCGGATAGCACAGATACGCAGTATTTT.

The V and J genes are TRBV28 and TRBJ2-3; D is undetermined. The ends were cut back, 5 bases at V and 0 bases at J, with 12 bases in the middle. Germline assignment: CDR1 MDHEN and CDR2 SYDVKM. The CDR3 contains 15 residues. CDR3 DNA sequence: TGTGCCAGCAGTACGGCAGGCAATAGCACAGATACGCAGTATTTT. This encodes CASSTAGNSTDTQYF. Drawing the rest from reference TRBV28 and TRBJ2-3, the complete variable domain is DVKVTQSSRYLVKRTGEKVFLECVQDMDHENMFWYRQDPGLGLRLIYFSYDVKMKEKGDIPEGYSVSREKKERFSLILESASTNQTSMYLCASSTAGNSTDTQYFGPGTRLTVL.

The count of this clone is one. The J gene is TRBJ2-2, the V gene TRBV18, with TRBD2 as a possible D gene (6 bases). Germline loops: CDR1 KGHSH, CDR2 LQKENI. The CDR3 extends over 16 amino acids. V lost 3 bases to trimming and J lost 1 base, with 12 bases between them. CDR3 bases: TGTGCCAGCTCACCCAATACCGGGAGGAACACCGGGGAGCTGTTTTTT. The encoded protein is CASSPNTGRNTGELFF.

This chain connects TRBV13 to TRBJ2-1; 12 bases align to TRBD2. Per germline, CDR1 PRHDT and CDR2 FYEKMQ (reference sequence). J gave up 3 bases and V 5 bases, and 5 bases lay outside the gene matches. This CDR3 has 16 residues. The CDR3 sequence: CASSDGTSGFYNEQFF. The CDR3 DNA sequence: TGTGCCAGCAGCGATGGGACTAGCGGGTTCTACAATGAGCAGTTCTTC.

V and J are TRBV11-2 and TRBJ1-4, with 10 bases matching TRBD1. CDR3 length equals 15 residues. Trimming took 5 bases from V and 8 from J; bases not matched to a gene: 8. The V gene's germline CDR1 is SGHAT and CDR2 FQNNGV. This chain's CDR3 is CASSTDRGRGEKLFF. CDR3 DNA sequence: TGTGCCAGCAGCACTGACAGGGGGCGCGGCGAAAAACTGTTTTTT.